This TCR beta chain was retrieved from a study of regulatory T cells in long-lasting Graves disease. In its sample, this clonotype was seen many times. Arm-PCR of CDR3 regions and iRepertoire HTBI primers were used to build TCR beta libraries. A single record per CDR3 protein comes from TCRdb applying MiXCR to the multiplex PCR reads. This sample has about 620,000 distinct CDR3 sequences, with 15% to 20% found just once. The CDR3 covers 14 residues. Germline CDR1 reads SEHNR; CDR2 reads FQNEAQ (reference sequence). The V end lost 5 bases, the J end lost 2 bases, and 13 bases lay between the germline ends. The time point here: newly diagnosed GD, antithyroid drugs for less than 3 months. Extracted PBMC RNA gave rise to the TCR library. The sample also formed part of further work on T cells in Graves' hyperthyroidism and ophthalmopathy.

This sequence joins TRBV7-9 and TRBJ2-7, with a tentative D call TRBD1 (5 bases). The sequencing here drew on peripheral blood mononuclear cells (PBMCs), taken at new diagnosis, from a patient treated with antithyroid drugs. The sequence came from a woman in her twenties or thirties with Graves disease. The CDR3 protein is CASSHDSLPYEQYF. In DNA form, the CDR3 reads TGTGCCAGCAGCCATGACAGCCTTCCCTACGAGCAGTACTTC. The variable domain in full, completed from reference TRBV7-9 and TRBJ2-7, reads DTGVSQNPRHKITKRGQNVTFRCDPISEHNRLYWYRQTLGQGPEFLTYFQNEAQLEKSRLLSDRFSAERPKGSFSTLEIQRTEQGDSAMYLCASSHDSLPYEQYFGPGTRLTVT.